This T cell receptor beta chain is from a study of T cell repertoires in cytomegalovirus infection. Overall study results and limits: Within the response measured ex vivo, HLA-C-restricted CMV-specific TCR beta clonotypes were dominant. Cumulative public TCR beta family frequency identified CMV carriers with the relevant HLA.

Of note for this clonotype: The target antigen is unknown.

This CDR3 is 16 amino acids long. V lost 5 bases and J lost 4; bases outside the gene matches: 9. Germline CDR1 reads MNHEY; CDR2 reads SVGEGT. TCRdb re-called the reads through MiXCR, storing one row per CDR3 protein. The data contain about 130,000 distinct CDR3 sequences, 20% to 30% of them singletons. The clonotype comes from a human donor in good health (CMV status not recorded). Some clones in this sample may be carry-over from other donors' samples. The sequencing sample was made of PBMCs, sequenced either directly or after in vitro stimulation (not recorded which). The chain carries TRBV6-2 or TRBV6-3 and TRBJ1-5; 9 positions agree with TRBD1. The CDR3 DNA is TGTGCCAGCAGTCCGCTACAGGGGGCCCCGAATCAGCCCCAGCATTTT. Its translation is CASSPLQGAPNQPQHF.